This T cell receptor (beta chain) stems from a study of cytomegalovirus exposure and HLA in healthy donors (dated by TCRdb to the late 2010s). Context from the whole study: According to a later analysis, one platform produced both the roughly 110 validation repertoires and the 550 to 800 repertoires of the first cohort. The aim of the study was to test whether cataloging public T cell receptors could identify signatures of past pathogen exposure. Besides the first cohort of under 700 subjects, a separate validation cohort made up of roughly 130 different subjects was used. To predict cytomegalovirus infection status, the study combined high-throughput TCR immunosequencing, statistical association of individual TCRs with disease status, and machine learning.

As regards this clone: Which antigen it targets is not known. The sample holds no much larger clone one base away, and base qualities are not on file.

Receptor libraries were prepared by the immunoSEQ multiplex PCR assay. The original pipeline was this. A statistical classification framework was built to diagnose cytomegalovirus status from the catalog of TCR beta chain sequences. This is the immuneACCESS table as TCRdb keeps it, with only in-frame sequences that have V and J called. A part of the clones is gone; compared with another copy, unresolved V genes explain less than half, and the rest is unexplained. The DNA was the basis for D and trimming; V, J and clone size are from that table. A total of some 230,000 clones appear in this sample, 85% to 95% of them only once. Of the sample, approximately 1% is held by the ten largest clones. The donors belonged to the validation cohort of about 110 subjects, which was separate from the 666-subject first cohort. The investigation overall reported the following: Three of the identified cytomegalovirus-associated TCR beta chains were confirmed in vitro to be specific for cytomegalovirus antigens. Across donors, most TCR sequences were observed very rarely, whereas some public TCRs were present in many individuals. In a later analysis, TCRs clustered in the first cohort were found to also tend to co-occur in the roughly 120 validation repertoires, with approximately 94% of cluster scores above 0. It was suggested by the authors that the approach could potentially be generalized to other disease states and immunological phenotypes. The study gave a list of 150 to 200 TCR beta chains associated with cytomegalovirus. A later analysis had no HLA typing for the validation cohort, so co-occurrence there was scored across all 130 or so repertoires. The classifier was reported to diagnose cytomegalovirus status with high specificity and sensitivity in both the original cohort and the validation cohort.

The receptor was isolated from a woman aged 18-35 years in good health and CMV-seronegative. The specimen was PBMCs.

The CDR3 region reads CASSSQNQPQHF. The nucleotide sequence reads as follows: TGTGCCAGCAGCTCCCAAAATCAGCCCCAGCATTTT. The receptor chain draws on TRBV7-9 and TRBJ1-5, with the D gene not confidently named. The CDR3 starts with the cysteine, ends with the phenylalanine, and has 12 residues. Just the 36-base CDR3 DNA is kept, in frame starting at base 1. Trimming removed 4 bases from V and 4 bases from J, leaving 5 bases between the germline ends. The germline V gene encodes CDR1 SEHNR and CDR2 FQNEAQ (reference sequence).